The rows below give T cell receptor beta chains drawn from one sample of a study of PD-1 blockade in classical Hodgkin lymphoma. Some clones are missing from TCRdb's copy, which holds only in-frame ones; the method was immunoSEQ multiplex PCR. The sample shows about 97,000 clones, more than 85% of them seen only once. The input for sequencing was peripheral blood mononuclear cells (PBMCs), taken before the second cycle of nivolumab. These TCRs come from a human donor with classical Hodgkin lymphoma. Each CDR3 is given with its conserved first and last residue. Each record gives: D gene, J gene, V gene, clone size, CDR3 protein, CDR3 DNA. D genes are given only for firm matches. Clone size is shown for a subset of rows, as once, few, many or a class of expanded clone.

TRBD1 | TRBJ1-1 | TRBV10-3 | few | CAISESMGLGLTGADTEAFF | TGTGCCATCAGTGAGTCGATGGGTCTTGGGCTGACAGGGGCCGACACTGAAGCTTTCTTT
TRBD1 | TRBJ1-1 | TRBV5-1 | . | CASRWTGVAEAFF | TGCGCCAGCAGATGGACAGGGGTGGCTGAAGCTTTCTTT
TRBD1 | TRBJ1-1 | TRBV7-2 | . | CASSLDRLIAFF | TGTGCCAGCAGCCTGGACAGGTTGATAGCTTTCTTT
. | TRBJ1-4 | TRBV19 | . | CASSMKGLATNEKLFF | TGTGCCAGTAGTATGAAGGGACTGGCAACTAATGAAAAACTGTTTTTT
. | TRBJ1-1 | TRBV12-5 | once | CASGLDTGIGTEAFF | TGTGCTAGTGGTTTGGACACAGGGATAGGAACTGAAGCTTTCTTT
. | TRBJ1-5 | TRBV5-6 | . | CASSLGSGSPVSNQPQHF | TGTGCCAGCAGCTTGGGGTCAGGGAGTCCGGTTAGCAATCAGCCCCAGCATTTT
TRBD1 | TRBJ2-1 | TRBV5-5 | . | CASSVTGERFNEQFF | TGTGCCAGCAGCGTGACAGGGGAGAGGTTCAATGAGCAGTTCTTC
TRBD2 | TRBJ2-2 | TRBV7-3 | once | CASSRNPSGANTGELFF | TGTGCCAGCAGCCGAAATCCTAGCGGGGCCAACACCGGGGAGCTGTTTTTT
. | TRBJ2-1 | TRBV14 | . | CASSQRTVYNEQFF | TGTGCCAGCAGCCAGCGGACAGTCTACAATGAGCAGTTCTTC
TRBD2 | TRBJ2-3 | TRBV9 | . | CASSVLLAGVDTQYF | TGTGCCAGCAGCGTGCTACTAGCGGGGGTCGATACGCAGTATTTT
. | TRBJ1-5 | TRBV28 | . | CASSPYSNQPQHF | TGTGCCAGCAGCCCATATAGCAATCAGCCCCAGCATTTT
TRBD2 | TRBJ2-7 | TRBV28 | . | CASTSLADYEQYF | TGTGCCAGCACAAGTCTAGCGGACTACGAGCAGTACTTC
TRBD1 | TRBJ1-5 | TRBV30 | . | CAWSSGGWTYSNQPQHF | TGTGCCTGGAGTTCAGGGGGCTGGACCTATAGCAATCAGCCCCAGCATTTT
. | TRBJ1-2 | TRBV30 | . | CAWSVLHNFPYGYTF | TGTGCCTGGAGTGTACTTCACAATTTCCCCTATGGCTACACCTTC
TRBD1 | TRBJ2-2 | TRBV10-3 | . | CAISEPDRAYDTGELFF | TGTGCCATCAGTGAGCCGGACAGGGCCTACGACACCGGGGAGCTGTTTTTT
TRBD1 | TRBJ2-2 | TRBV6-5 | . | CASSYDRGFGTGELFF | TGTGCCAGCAGTTACGACAGGGGGTTTGGCACCGGGGAGCTGTTTTTT
TRBD1 | TRBJ1-1 | TRBV5-5 | . | CASSLDRGTEAFF | TGTGCCAGCAGCCTGGACAGGGGCACTGAAGCTTTCTTT
. | TRBJ2-5 | TRBV9 | . | CASSAAGGNRQETQYF | TGTGCCAGCAGCGCCGCCGGGGGAAACCGCCAAGAGACCCAGTACTTC
. | TRBJ2-5 | TRBV11-3 | . | CASSQGQRGETQYF | TGTGCCAGCAGCCAAGGACAGAGGGGGGAGACCCAGTACTTC
. | TRBJ1-2 | TRBV27 | . | CASSYSAGASYGYTF | TGTGCCAGCAGTTATTCAGCGGGGGCGAGTTATGGCTACACCTTC
TRBD2 | TRBJ2-7 | TRBV6-5 | . | CASSSLAGGPEQYF | TGTGCCAGCAGTTCGCTAGCGGGGGGGCCCGAGCAGTACTTC
. | TRBJ2-7 | TRBV25-1 | . | CASNPSTYNYEQYF | TGTGCCAGCAACCCTAGCACATATAACTACGAGCAGTACTTC
. | TRBJ2-1 | TRBV6-4 | . | CASSDSRSSYNEQFF | TGTGCCAGCAGTGACTCTCGGAGCTCCTACAATGAGCAGTTCTTC
. | TRBJ2-5 | TRBV29-1 | . | CSVARDETQYF | TGCAGCGTTGCCAGGGACGAGACCCAGTACTTC
TRBD1 | TRBJ1-6 | TRBV5-5 | few | CASSFGQGAGSPLHF | TGTGCCAGCAGCTTCGGACAGGGGGCCGGGTCACCCCTCCACTTT
TRBD1 | TRBJ1-6 | TRBV7-2 | . | CASSSFNRGDNSPLHF | TGTGCCAGCAGCTCCTTTAACAGGGGCGATAATTCACCCCTCCACTTT
. | TRBJ2-7 | TRBV5-5 | . | CASSLVTGTYEQYF | TGTGCCAGCAGCTTGGTAACAGGAACCTACGAGCAGTACTTC
. | TRBJ2-1 | TRBV27 | . | CASRQPGPSSYNEQFF | TGTGCCAGCAGACAACCGGGACCAAGCTCCTACAATGAGCAGTTCTTC
. | TRBJ1-6 | TRBV19 | . | CASSIEMGPTRGSNSPLHF | TGTGCCAGTAGTATAGAAATGGGGCCCACCAGGGGAAGTAATTCACCCCTCCACTTT
. | TRBJ1-1 | TRBV25-1 | . | CASKPSGGAAFF | TGTGCCAGCAAGCCCTCGGGGGGCGCGGCTTTCTTT
. | TRBJ1-2 | TRBV5-4 | . | CASSLEQVMGGYTF | TGTGCCAGCAGCTTGGAACAGGTTATGGGGGGCTACACCTTC
TRBD2 | TRBJ2-5 | TRBV4-1 | . | CASSQGEGTQYF | TGCGCCAGCAGCCAAGGGGAGGGAACCCAGTACTTC
. | TRBJ2-3 | TRBV20-1 | . | CSGEINTQYF | TGCAGTGGAGAGATTAATACGCAGTATTTT